Listed here are 9 T cell receptor beta chains from one sample, sequenced in a study of T cell responses to AZD1222 COVID-19 vaccine. TCRdb's table, derived via immunoSEQ multiplex PCR, lists solely in-frame clones and lacks some. This sample has about 180,000 clones; approximately 90% occur once, and the top ten carry approximately 6.9%. The sequencing used peripheral blood, collected on day 0 of AZD1222 vaccination. These receptors were obtained from an adult in good health.

This chain joins TRBV2 and TRBJ2-1; TRBD2 might be the D (6 bases). In germline, CDR1 is SNHLY, CDR2 FYNNEI. This CDR3 is 11 amino acids long. V lost 3 bases and J lost 13, with 10 bases in between. CDR3 protein: CASSDHGGQFF. The CDR3 DNA is TGTGCCAGCAGTGATCACGGGGGACAGTTCTTC.

V and J are TRBV9 and TRBJ2-7; weak D call: TRBD1 (6 bases). Trimming pared 4 bases from V and 4 bases from J, leaving 9 bases between. This CDR3 has 12 amino acids. The germline CDR1 and CDR2 sequences are SGDLS and YYNGEE. Written as DNA, the CDR3 is TGTGCCAGCAGCCCACAGGGTTACGAGCAGTACTTC. Its protein is CASSPQGYEQYF. Drawing the rest from reference TRBV9 and TRBJ2-7, the complete variable domain is DSGVTQTPKHLITATGQRVTLRCSPRSGDLSVYWYQQSLDQGLQFLIQYYNGEERAKGNILERFSAQQFPDLHSELNLSSLELGDSALYFCASSPQGYEQYFGPGTRLTVT.

The V call is TRBV10-3, the J call TRBJ1-1; D is uncertain. Germline CDR1 is ENHRY and CDR2 is SYGVKD. There are 13 residues in the CDR3. V lost 3 bases to trimming and J lost 0 bases, with 5 bases between them. Here the CDR3 DNA reads TGTGCCATCAGTGACATACTGAACACTGAAGCTTTCTTT. It yields the protein CAISDILNTEAFF.

V and J are TRBV12-3 or TRBV12-4 and TRBJ1-2; 7 bases align to TRBD1. J lost 6 bases, V lost 5 bases, and 6 bases had no gene match. CDR3 size: 13 residues. The CDR3 sequence is CASSTNRGNGYTF. CDR3 sequence (DNA): TGTGCCAGCAGTACCAACAGGGGTAATGGCTACACCTTC.

V gene TRBV19 combines with J gene TRBJ1-5; 7 bases map to TRBD1. Trimming cost V 6 bases and J 1 base; bases outside gene matches: 6. Germline V gives CDR1 LNHDA, CDR2 SQIVND (reference sequence). The CDR3 totals 15 residues. The chain's CDR3 is CASRRQGESNQPQHF. The CDR3 nucleotides read TGTGCCAGTAGAAGACAGGGCGAGAGCAATCAGCCCCAGCATTTT.

The chain joins TRBV7-2 to TRBJ1-1; D is ambiguous. In germline, CDR1 is SGHTA, CDR2 FQGNSA. CDR3 length: 13 residues. Trimming left V 1 base short and J 8 bases short, with 11 bases between. The CDR3 nucleotides are TGTGCCAGCAGCTTAGTAGGTGAACCCGAAGCTTTCTTT. Its protein product is CASSLVGEPEAFF.

The chain uses TRBV27 and TRBJ2-3; 8 nucleotides line up with TRBD2. The germline gives CDR1 MNHEY, CDR2 SMNVEV (reference sequence). There are 13 residues in the CDR3. The junction had 3 bases not matched to a gene; V was cut back by 6 bases and J by 4 bases. The CDR3 loop reads CASRRGAADTQYF. The DNA of the CDR3 is TGTGCCAGCAGGCGGGGGGCAGCAGATACGCAGTATTTT.

The chain recombines TRBV25-1 with TRBJ2-7, with D perhaps being TRBD1 or TRBD2 (5 bases each). Germline loops: CDR1 MGHDK, CDR2 SYGVNS. The CDR3 extends over 12 amino acids. V dropped 6 bases and J dropped 3 bases, with 9 bases sitting between them. The CDR3 region has the DNA TGTGCCAGCAGCAGGGACGGCTACGAGCAGTACGTC. Amino acid sequence: CASSRDGYEQYV.

V and J are TRBV27 and TRBJ1-1; the D gene is possibly TRBD1 (5 bases). Trimming stripped 3 bases from V and 5 bases from J, with 13 bases between. Per the germline V gene, CDR1 is MNHEY and CDR2 is SMNVEV (reference sequence). The CDR3 extends over 14 amino acids. The CDR3 is CASSFRQGITEAFF. CDR3 nucleotides: TGTGCCAGCAGTTTCAGGCAGGGTATAACTGAAGCTTTCTTT.